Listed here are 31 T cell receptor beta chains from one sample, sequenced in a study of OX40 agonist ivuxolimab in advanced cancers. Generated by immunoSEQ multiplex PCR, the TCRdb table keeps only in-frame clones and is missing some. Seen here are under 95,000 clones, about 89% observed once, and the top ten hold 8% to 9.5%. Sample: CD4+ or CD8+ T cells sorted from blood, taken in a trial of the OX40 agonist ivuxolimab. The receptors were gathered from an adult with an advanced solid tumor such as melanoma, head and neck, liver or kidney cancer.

CDR3 sequence: CASSLGQGRDEQFF. CDR3 sequence (DNA): TGCGCCAGCAGCTTAGGGCAGGGTCGCGATGAGCAGTTCTTC. The chain recombines TRBV5-1 with TRBJ2-1; D perhaps matches TRBD1 (5 bases). The V end was cut by 2 bases, the J end by 8 bases, with 14 bases between. Germline V gene sequence: CDR1 SGHRS, CDR2 YFSETQ. The CDR3 spans 14 residues. Variable domain in full (rest from reference TRBV5-1 and TRBJ2-1): KAGVTQTPRYLIKTRGQQVTLSCSPISGHRSVSWYQQTPGQGLQFLFEYFSETQRNKGNFPGRFSGRQFSNSRSEMNVSTLELGDSALYLCASSLGQGRDEQFFGPGTRLTVL.

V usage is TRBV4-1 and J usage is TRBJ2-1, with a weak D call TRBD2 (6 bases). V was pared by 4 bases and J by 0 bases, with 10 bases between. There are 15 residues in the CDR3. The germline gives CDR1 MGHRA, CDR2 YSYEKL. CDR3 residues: CASSLGRGSYNEQFF. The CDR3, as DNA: TGCGCCAGCAGCCTTGGGCGGGGCTCCTACAATGAGCAGTTCTTC.

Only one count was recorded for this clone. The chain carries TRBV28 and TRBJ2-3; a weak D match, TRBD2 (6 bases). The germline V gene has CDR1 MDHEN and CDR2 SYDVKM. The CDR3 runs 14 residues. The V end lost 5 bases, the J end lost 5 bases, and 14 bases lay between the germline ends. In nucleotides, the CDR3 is TGTGCCAGCAGTCCACGGGGGTCCCGAGATACGCAGTATTTT. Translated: CASSPRGSRDTQYF.

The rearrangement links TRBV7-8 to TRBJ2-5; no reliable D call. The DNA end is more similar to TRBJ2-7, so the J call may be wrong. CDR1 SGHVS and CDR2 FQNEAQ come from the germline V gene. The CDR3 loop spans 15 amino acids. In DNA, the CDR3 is TGTGCCAGCAGCTTATTTTCCCCGGCCTCCTACGAGCAGTACTTC. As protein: CASSLFSPASYEQYF.

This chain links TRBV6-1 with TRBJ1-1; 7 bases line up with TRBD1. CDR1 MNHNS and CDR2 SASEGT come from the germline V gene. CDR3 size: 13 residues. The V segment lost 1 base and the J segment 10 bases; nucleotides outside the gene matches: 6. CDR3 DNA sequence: TGTGCCAGCAGTGAAGTGGCTGCAGGGGGAGCTTTCTTT. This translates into CASSEVAAGGAFF.

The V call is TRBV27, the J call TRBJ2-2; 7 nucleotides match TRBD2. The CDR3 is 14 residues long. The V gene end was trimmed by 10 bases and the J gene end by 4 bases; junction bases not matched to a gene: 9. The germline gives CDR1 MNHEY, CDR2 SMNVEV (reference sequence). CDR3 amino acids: CANTGRGSTGELFF. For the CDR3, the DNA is TGTGCCAACACGGGGCGCGGGAGCACCGGGGAGCTGTTTTTT.

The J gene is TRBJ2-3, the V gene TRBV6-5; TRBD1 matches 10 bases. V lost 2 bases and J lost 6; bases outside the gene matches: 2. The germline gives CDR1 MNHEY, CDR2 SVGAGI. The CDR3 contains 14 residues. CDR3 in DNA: TGTGCCAGCAGTTACGACAGGGGGCGGGATACGCAGTATTTT. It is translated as CASSYDRGRDTQYF.

CDR3: CASSPTGGLSEQYF. The DNA of the CDR3 is TGTGCCAGCAGCCCCACAGGGGGGCTGTCAGAGCAGTACTTC. This chain connects TRBV7-3 to TRBJ2-7; 8 positions agree with TRBD1. CDR1 SGHTA and CDR2 FQGTGA come from the germline V gene. There are 14 residues in the CDR3. After removal of 5 bases from V and 7 bases from J, the junction contained 10 bases not matched to a gene.

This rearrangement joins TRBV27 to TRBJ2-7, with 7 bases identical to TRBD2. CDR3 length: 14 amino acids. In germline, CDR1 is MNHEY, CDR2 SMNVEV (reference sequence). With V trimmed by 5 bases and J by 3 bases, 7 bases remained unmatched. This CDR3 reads CASSPLAGVYEQYF. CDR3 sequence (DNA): TGTGCCAGCAGTCCGCTGGCGGGAGTCTACGAGCAGTACTTC.

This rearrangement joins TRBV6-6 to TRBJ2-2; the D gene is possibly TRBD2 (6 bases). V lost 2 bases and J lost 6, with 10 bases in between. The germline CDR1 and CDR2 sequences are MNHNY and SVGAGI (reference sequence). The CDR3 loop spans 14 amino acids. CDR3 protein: CASSYLAGSGELFF. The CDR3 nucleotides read TGTGCCAGCAGTTACCTGGCGGGATCCGGGGAGCTGTTTTTT.

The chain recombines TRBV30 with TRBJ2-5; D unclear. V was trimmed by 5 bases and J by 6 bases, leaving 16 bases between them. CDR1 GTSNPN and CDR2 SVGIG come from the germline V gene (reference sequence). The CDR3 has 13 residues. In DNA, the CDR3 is TGTGCCTGGGCCCATCCCCAGTGGAAGACCCAGTACTTC. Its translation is CAWAHPQWKTQYF.

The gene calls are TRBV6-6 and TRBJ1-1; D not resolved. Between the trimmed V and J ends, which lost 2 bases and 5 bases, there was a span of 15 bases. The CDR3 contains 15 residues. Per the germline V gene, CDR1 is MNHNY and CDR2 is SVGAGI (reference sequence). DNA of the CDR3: TGTGCCAGCAGTTACCGACGAGTCGGGGAGACTGAAGCTTTCTTT. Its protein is CASSYRRVGETEAFF.

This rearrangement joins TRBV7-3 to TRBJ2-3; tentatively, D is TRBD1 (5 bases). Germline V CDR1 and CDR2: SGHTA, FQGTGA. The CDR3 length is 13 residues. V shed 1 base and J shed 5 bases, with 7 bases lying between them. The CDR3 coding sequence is TGTGCCAGCAGCTTAAGGGGCGAAGATACGCAGTATTTT. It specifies CASSLRGEDTQYF.

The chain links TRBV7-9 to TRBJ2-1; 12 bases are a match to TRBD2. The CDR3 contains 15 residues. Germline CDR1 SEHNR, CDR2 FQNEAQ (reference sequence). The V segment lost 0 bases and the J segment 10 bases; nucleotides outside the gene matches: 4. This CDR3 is CASSLARLAGEEQFF. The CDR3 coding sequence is TGTGCCAGCAGCTTAGCGCGACTAGCGGGAGAGGAGCAGTTCTTC. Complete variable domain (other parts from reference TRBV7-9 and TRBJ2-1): DTGVSQNPRHKITKRGQNVTFRCDPISEHNRLYWYRQTLGQGPEFLTYFQNEAQLEKSRLLSDRFSAERPKGSFSTLEIQRTEQGDSAMYLCASSLARLAGEEQFFGPGTRLTVL.

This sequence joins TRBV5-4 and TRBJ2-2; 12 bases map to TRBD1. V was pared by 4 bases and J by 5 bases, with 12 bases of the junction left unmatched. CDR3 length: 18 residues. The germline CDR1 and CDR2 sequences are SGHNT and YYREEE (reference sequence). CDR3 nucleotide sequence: TGTGCCAGCAGCCCCAGCCCCGGGACAGGGGGCCTTACCGGGGAGCTGTTTTTT. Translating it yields CASSPSPGTGGLTGELFF.

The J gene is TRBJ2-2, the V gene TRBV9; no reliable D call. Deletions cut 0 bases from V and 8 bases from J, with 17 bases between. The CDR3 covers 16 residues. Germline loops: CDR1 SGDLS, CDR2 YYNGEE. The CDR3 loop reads CASSVVPWPPSGELFF. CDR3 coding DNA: TGTGCCAGCAGCGTAGTTCCGTGGCCTCCTAGTGGGGAGCTGTTTTTT.

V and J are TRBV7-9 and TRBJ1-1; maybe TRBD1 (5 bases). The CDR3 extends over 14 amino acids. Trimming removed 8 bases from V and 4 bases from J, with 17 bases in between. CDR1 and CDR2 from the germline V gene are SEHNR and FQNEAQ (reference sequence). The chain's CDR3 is CASLQSGGSTEAFF. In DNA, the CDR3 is TGTGCCAGCTTACAGAGCGGGGGGAGCACTGAAGCTTTCTTT.

CDR3 sequence: CASSPGWNTEAFF. In DNA, the CDR3 is TGTGCCAGCTCCCCAGGATGGAACACTGAAGCTTTCTTT. This sequence joins TRBV2 and TRBJ1-1; D gene ambiguous. CDR1 is SNHLY and CDR2 is FYNNEI in the germline V gene. V was shortened by 8 bases and J by 1 base, with 11 bases between the two germline ends. This CDR3 is 13 amino acids long.

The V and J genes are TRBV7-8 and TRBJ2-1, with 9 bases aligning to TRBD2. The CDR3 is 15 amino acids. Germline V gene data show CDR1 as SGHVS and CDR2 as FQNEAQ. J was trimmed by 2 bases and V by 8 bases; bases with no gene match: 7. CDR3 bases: TGTGCCAGCGGTAAGACTAGCGGAACCTACAATGAGCAGTTCTTC. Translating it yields CASGKTSGTYNEQFF. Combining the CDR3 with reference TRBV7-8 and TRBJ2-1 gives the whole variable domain GAGVSQSPRYKVAKRGQDVALRCDPISGHVSLFWYQQALGQGPEFLTYFQNEAQLDKSGLPSDRFFAERPEGSVSTLKIQRTQQEDSAVYLCASGKTSGTYNEQFFGPGTRLTVL.

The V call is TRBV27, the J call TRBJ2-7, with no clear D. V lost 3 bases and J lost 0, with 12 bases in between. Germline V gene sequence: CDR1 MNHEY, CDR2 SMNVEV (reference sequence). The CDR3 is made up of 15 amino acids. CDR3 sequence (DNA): TGTGCCAGCAGTTTTGCGGCGGTGAGCTCCTACGAGCAGTACTTC. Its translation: CASSFAAVSSYEQYF.

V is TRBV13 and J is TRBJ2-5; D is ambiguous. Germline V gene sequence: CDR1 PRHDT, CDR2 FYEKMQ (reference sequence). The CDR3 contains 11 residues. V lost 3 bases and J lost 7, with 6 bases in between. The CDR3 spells CASSLGGTQYF. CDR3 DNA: TGTGCCAGCAGCTTGGGCGGGACCCAGTACTTC.

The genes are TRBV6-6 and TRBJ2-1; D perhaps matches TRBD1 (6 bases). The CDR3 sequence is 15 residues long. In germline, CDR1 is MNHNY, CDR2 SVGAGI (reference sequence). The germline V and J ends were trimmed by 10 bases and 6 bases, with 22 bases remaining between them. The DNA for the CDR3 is TGTGCCACCGAGACAGGCCGATTTTTGGGCAATGAGCAGTTCTTC. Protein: CATETGRFLGNEQFF.

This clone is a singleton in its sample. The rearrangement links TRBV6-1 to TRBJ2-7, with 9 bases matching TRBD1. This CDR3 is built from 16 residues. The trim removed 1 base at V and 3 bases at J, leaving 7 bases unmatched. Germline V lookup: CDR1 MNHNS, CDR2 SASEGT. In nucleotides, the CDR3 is TGTGCCAGCAGTGAAGATTTTGGACAGGGGATCTACGAGCAGTACTTC. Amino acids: CASSEDFGQGIYEQYF.

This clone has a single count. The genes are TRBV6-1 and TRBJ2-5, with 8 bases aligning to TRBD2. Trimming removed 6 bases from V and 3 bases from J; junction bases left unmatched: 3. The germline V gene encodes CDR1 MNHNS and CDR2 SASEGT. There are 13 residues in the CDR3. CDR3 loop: CASRKLAEETQYF. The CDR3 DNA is TGTGCCAGCAGAAAACTAGCGGAAGAGACCCAGTACTTC.

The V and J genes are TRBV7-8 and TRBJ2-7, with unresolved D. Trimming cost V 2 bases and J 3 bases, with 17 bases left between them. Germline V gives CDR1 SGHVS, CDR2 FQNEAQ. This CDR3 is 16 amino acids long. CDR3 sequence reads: CASSLNSGPRYYEQYF. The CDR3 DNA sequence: TGTGCCAGCAGCTTAAATTCCGGGCCGCGCTACTACGAGCAGTACTTC.

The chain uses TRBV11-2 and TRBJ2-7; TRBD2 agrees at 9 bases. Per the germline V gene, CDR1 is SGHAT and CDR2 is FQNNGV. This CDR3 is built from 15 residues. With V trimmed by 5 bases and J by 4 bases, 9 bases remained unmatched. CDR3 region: CASSPGAGGTYEQYF. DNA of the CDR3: TGTGCCAGCAGCCCTGGGGCGGGAGGGACTTACGAGCAGTACTTC.

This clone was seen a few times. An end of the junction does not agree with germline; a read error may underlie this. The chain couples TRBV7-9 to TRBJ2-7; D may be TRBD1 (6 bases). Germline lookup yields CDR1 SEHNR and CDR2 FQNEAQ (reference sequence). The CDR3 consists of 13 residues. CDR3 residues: CASSWGQSSEQYF. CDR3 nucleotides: TGTGCCAGCAGCTGGGGGCAGTCCTCCGAGCAGTACTTC.

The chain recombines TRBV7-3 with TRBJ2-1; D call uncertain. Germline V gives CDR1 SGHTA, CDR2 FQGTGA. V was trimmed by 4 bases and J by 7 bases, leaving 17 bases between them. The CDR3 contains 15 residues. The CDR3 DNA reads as TGTGCCAGCAGCTCCGCTTCGTTGCCCATGAATGAGCAGTTCTTC. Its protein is CASSSASLPMNEQFF.

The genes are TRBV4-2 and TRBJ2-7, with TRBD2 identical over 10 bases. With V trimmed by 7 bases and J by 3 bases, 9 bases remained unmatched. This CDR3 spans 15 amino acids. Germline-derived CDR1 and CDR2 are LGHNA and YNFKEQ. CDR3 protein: CASTPGASGSYEQYF. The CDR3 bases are TGTGCCAGCACCCCCGGGGCTAGCGGGAGCTACGAGCAGTACTTC.

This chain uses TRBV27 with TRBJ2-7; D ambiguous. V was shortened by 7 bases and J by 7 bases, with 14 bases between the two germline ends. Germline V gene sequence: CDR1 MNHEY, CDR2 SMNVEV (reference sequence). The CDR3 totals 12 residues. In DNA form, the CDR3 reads TGTGCCAGCACGTCGTGGGAAGGTGAGCAGTACTTC. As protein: CASTSWEGEQYF.

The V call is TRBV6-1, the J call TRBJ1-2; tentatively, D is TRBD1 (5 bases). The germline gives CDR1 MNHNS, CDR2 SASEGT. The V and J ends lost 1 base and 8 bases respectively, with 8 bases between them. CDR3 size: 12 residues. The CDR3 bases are TGTGCCAGCAGTGAAGGGGGCGTAGGCTACACCTTC. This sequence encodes CASSEGGVGYTF.